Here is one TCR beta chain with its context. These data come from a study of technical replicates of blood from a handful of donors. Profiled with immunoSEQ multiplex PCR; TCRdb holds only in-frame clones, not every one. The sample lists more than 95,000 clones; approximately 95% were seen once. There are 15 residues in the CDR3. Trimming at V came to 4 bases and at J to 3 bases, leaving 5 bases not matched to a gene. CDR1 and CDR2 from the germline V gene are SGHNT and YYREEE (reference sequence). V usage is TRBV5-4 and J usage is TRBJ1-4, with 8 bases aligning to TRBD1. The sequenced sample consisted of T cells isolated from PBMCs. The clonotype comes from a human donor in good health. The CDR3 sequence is CASSAQQGANEKLFF. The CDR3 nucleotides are TGTGCCAGCAGCGCCCAACAGGGGGCTAATGAAAAACTGTTTTTT.